The rows below give T cell receptor beta chains drawn from one sample of a study of beta chain features in type 1 diabetes. Here immunoSEQ multiplex PCR was the method, and the copy in TCRdb shows in-frame clones only, minus some. The table shows some 660,000 clones, with over 12% occurring only once. The sample comprised naive CD4+ T cells from blood. The origin of the receptors is a man younger than 35 with type 1 diabetes. Each CDR3 is given with its conserved first and last residue. The D gene is left open where the match is weak. Clone size is given for some rows only: seen once, a few or many times, or a class if the clone is expanded.

cdr3_aa cdr3_nt j_call clone_size v_call d_call
CASSSDQGRPQHF TGTGCCAGCAGCTCCGATCAGGGACGGCCCCAGCATTTT TRBJ1-5 few TRBV5-6 -
CASNSRGSGNTEAFF TGTGCCAGCAACTCACGGGGGTCTGGAAACACTGAAGCTTTCTTT TRBJ1-1 few TRBV9 -
CASSPQLTSTDTQYF TGTGCCAGCAGCCCCCAGCTAACTAGCACAGATACGCAGTATTTT TRBJ2-3 few TRBV5-4 -
CASSLMMSSTDTQYF TGCGCCAGCAGCTTGATGATGAGTAGCACAGATACGCAGTATTTT TRBJ2-3 few TRBV5-1 -
CASSVGTSGIPETQYF TGTGCCAGCAGCGTAGGGACTAGCGGCATCCCGGAGACCCAGTACTTC TRBJ2-5 - TRBV9 TRBD2
CASSLGRGGPETQYF TGCGCCAGCAGCTTGGGCCGAGGGGGCCCGGAGACCCAGTACTTC TRBJ2-5 - TRBV5-1 TRBD1
CASSLPAGGSGDSPLHF TGTGCCAGCAGCTTACCGGCGGGGGGGAGTGGGGATTCACCCCTCCACTTT TRBJ1-6 few TRBV7-2 -
CAWNDRSNYGYTF TGTGCCTGGAACGACAGATCTAACTATGGCTACACCTTC TRBJ1-2 - TRBV30 -
CASSPSWQHHEQYF TGTGCCAGCAGCCCTTCTTGGCAGCACCACGAGCAGTACTTC TRBJ2-7 few TRBV13 -
CASSPVGGGYNEQFF TGTGCCAGCAGCCCCGTGGGGGGAGGCTACAATGAGCAGTTCTTC TRBJ2-1 - TRBV7-9 -
CAWSDLRGSEQFF TGTGCCTGGAGTGACCTCCGAGGGAGTGAGCAGTTCTTC TRBJ2-1 few TRBV30 -
CASTRQGWRTGELFF TGCGCCAGCACCCGACAGGGGTGGCGAACCGGGGAGCTGTTTTTT TRBJ2-2 few TRBV10-1 TRBD1
CASSLAVSETDTQYF TGCGCCAGCAGCTTGGCGGTTAGCGAGACAGATACGCAGTATTTT TRBJ2-3 - TRBV5-1 -
CASSRDSLQETQYF TGTGCCAGCAGCCGGGACAGCCTCCAAGAGACCCAGTACTTC TRBJ2-5 - TRBV7-9 TRBD1
CASSLITSEETQYF TGCGCCAGCAGCTTGATAACATCCGAAGAGACCCAGTACTTC TRBJ2-5 few TRBV5-1 -
CATAIGRDYGYTF TGTGCCACTGCCATCGGAAGGGACTATGGCTACACCTTC TRBJ1-2 - TRBV19 -
CASSRGPGETQYF TGTGCCAGCAGCCGGGGGCCTGGGGAGACCCAGTACTTC TRBJ2-5 - TRBV14 -
CSVEDTFKFRGRLKMNTEAFF TGCAGCGTTGAAGATACATTTAAATTCAGGGGGCGACTTAAGATGAACACTGAAGCTTTCTTT TRBJ1-1 few TRBV29-1 TRBD1
CASSGEMTQYF TGTGCCAGCAGTGGTGAGATGACCCAGTACTTC TRBJ2-5 few TRBV7-6 -
CASSTRQSSYNSPLHF TGTGCCAGCAGCACCCGACAGAGCTCCTATAATTCACCCCTCCACTTT TRBJ1-6 few TRBV7-2 -
CASSLVTRSYNEQFF TGTGCCAGCAGCTTAGTCACCCGTTCCTACAATGAGCAGTTCTTC TRBJ2-1 - TRBV7-9 -
CASLDRNKDGYTF TGTGCCTCACTGGACAGAAATAAGGATGGCTACACCTTC TRBJ1-2 few TRBV30 -
CASDPGTSGKLFF TGTGCCAGTGACCCCGGGACTAGTGGGAAGCTGTTTTTT TRBJ2-2 - TRBV7-9 TRBD2
CASSQTSGAYEQYF TGTGCCAGCAGCCAGACTAGCGGGGCCTACGAGCAGTACTTC TRBJ2-7 - TRBV4-2 TRBD2
CSGKGTGAGDEQFF TGCAGCGGAAAGGGGACAGGGGCGGGGGATGAGCAGTTCTTC TRBJ2-1 few TRBV29-1 TRBD1
CASSLDGEGYEQYF TGCGCCAGCAGCTTGGACGGGGAGGGGTACGAGCAGTACTTC TRBJ2-7 few TRBV5-1 TRBD2
CASSQDIAGGLNQETQYF TGTGCCAGCAGCCAAGATATAGCGGGGGGGCTAAACCAAGAGACCCAGTACTTC TRBJ2-5 few TRBV4-2 TRBD2
CASSERGTDTQYF TGTGCCAGCAGTGAAAGAGGCACAGATACGCAGTATTTT TRBJ2-3 - TRBV25-1 -
CAWTDRVNTDTQYF TGTGCCTGGACGGACAGGGTCAACACAGATACGCAGTATTTT TRBJ2-3 few TRBV30 TRBD1
CASSLRDISYNEQFF TGTGCCAGCAGCTTAAGGGACATATCCTACAATGAGCAGTTCTTC TRBJ2-1 - TRBV7-3 -
CASSLNTDTQYF TGTGCCAGCAGCCTCAACACAGATACGCAGTATTTT TRBJ2-3 - TRBV9 -
CAWSVGFRYEQYF TGTGCCTGGAGTGTAGGGTTCCGCTACGAGCAGTACTTC TRBJ2-7 once TRBV30 -
CASTRGDSLSNYGYTF TGTGCCAGTACCCGAGGGGACAGTCTATCTAACTATGGCTACACCTTC TRBJ1-2 few TRBV19 TRBD1
CASSTRTLIGPEAFF TGTGCCAGCAGCACCCGGACACTCATCGGCCCTGAAGCTTTCTTT TRBJ1-1 few TRBV9 -
CASSPASYEQYF TGTGCCAGCAGCCCGGCCTCTTACGAGCAGTACTTC TRBJ2-7 - TRBV28 -
CASSTSPQVEETQYF TGTGCCAGCAGCACCTCCCCCCAGGTTGAAGAGACCCAGTACTTC TRBJ2-5 - TRBV9 -
CASSLQRRGGSYEQYF TGCGCCAGCAGCCTGCAGCGGAGGGGCGGCTCCTACGAGCAGTACTTC TRBJ2-7 few TRBV4-3 -
CAWSVLRGAGTGELFF TGTGCCTGGAGTGTACTCAGGGGCGCGGGAACCGGGGAGCTGTTTTTT TRBJ2-2 - TRBV30 -
CASSVGQGGQPQHF TGCGCCAGCAGCGTGGGACAGGGAGGCCAGCCCCAGCATTTT TRBJ1-5 - TRBV5-1 TRBD1
CAISESSLGEKLFF TGTGCCATCAGTGAGTCGAGTTTGGGTGAAAAACTGTTTTTT TRBJ1-4 - TRBV10-3 -
CASSPSSTSAAQETQYF TGTGCCAGCTCACCTTCCTCGACTAGCGCGGCCCAAGAGACCCAGTACTTC TRBJ2-5 - TRBV18 TRBD2
CASRGSSGYGYTF TGTGCCAGCCGAGGAAGCTCTGGCTATGGCTACACCTTC TRBJ1-2 - TRBV7-9 -
CASSPLSRSYEQYF TGTGCCAGCAGCCCGCTAAGCCGGTCCTACGAGCAGTACTTC TRBJ2-7 few TRBV6-5 -
CASGPGLAGGPETQYF TGTGCTAGTGGACCAGGACTAGCGGGAGGACCAGAGACCCAGTACTTC TRBJ2-5 few TRBV12-5 TRBD2
CASSDSRETQYF TGTGCCAGCAGTGACTCACGGGAGACCCAGTACTTC TRBJ2-5 - TRBV6-4 -
CAWGREGEQFF TGTGCCTGGGGGCGGGAGGGTGAGCAGTTCTTC TRBJ2-1 few TRBV30 TRBD2
CASSPSDTEAFF TGTGCCAGCTCACCGTCGGACACTGAAGCTTTCTTT TRBJ1-1 - TRBV18 -
CASSFSREDTEAFF TGCGCCAGCAGCTTTTCCCGGGAGGACACTGAAGCTTTCTTT TRBJ1-1 - TRBV5-1 -
CASSERRQISYEQYF TGTGCCAGCAGTGAACGTCGACAGATCTCCTACGAGCAGTACTTC TRBJ2-7 few TRBV2 -
CASSRDRGATNEKLFF TGCGCCAGCAGCCGGGACAGGGGAGCAACTAATGAAAAACTGTTTTTT TRBJ1-4 - TRBV5-1 TRBD1